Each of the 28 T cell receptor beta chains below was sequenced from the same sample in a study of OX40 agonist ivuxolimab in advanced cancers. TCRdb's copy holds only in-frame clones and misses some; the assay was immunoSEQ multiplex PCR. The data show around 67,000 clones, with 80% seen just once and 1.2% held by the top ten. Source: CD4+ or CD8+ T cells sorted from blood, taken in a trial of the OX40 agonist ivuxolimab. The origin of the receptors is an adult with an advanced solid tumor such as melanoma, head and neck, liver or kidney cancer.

CDR3 residues: CAIREDGGPGETQYF. As DNA, the CDR3 is TGTGCCATCAGGGAGGACGGGGGGCCGGGAGAGACCCAGTACTTC. The V and J genes are TRBV10-3 and TRBJ2-5, with D perhaps matching TRBD2 (7 bases). This CDR3 is built from 15 residues. V lost 6 bases and J lost 4, with 18 bases in between. Germline CDR1 reads ENHRY; CDR2 reads SYGVKD.

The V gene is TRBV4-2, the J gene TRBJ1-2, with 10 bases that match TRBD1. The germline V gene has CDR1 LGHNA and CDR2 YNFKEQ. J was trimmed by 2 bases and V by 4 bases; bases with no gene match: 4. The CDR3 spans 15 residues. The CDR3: CASSLGQGVNYGYTF. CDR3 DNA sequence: TGTGCCAGCAGCCTCGGACAGGGGGTCAACTATGGCTACACCTTC.

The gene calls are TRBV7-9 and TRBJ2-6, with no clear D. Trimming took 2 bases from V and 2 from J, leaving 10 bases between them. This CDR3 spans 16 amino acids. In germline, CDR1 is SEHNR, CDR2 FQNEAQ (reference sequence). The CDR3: CASSLRTPTGANVLTF. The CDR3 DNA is TGTGCCAGCAGCTTACGGACCCCTACTGGGGCCAACGTCCTGACTTTC. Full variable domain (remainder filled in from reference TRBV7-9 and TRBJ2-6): DTGVSQNPRHKITKRGQNVTFRCDPISEHNRLYWYRQTLGQGPEFLTYFQNEAQLEKSRLLSDRFSAERPKGSFSTLEIQRTEQGDSAMYLCASSLRTPTGANVLTFGAGSRLTVL.

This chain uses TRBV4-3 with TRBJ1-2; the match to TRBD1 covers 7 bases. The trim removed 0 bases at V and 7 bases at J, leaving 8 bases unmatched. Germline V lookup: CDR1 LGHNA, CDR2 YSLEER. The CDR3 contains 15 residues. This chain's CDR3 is CASSQEGQNPLGYTF. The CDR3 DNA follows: TGCGCCAGCAGCCAAGAGGGACAGAATCCTCTTGGCTACACCTTC.

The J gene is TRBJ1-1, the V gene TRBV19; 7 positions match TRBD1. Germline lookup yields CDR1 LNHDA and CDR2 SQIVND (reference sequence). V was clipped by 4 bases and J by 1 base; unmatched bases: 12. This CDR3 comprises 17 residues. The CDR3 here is CASSTTQGWGKNTEAFF. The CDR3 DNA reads TGTGCCAGTAGTACCACACAGGGGTGGGGAAAGAACACTGAAGCTTTCTTT.

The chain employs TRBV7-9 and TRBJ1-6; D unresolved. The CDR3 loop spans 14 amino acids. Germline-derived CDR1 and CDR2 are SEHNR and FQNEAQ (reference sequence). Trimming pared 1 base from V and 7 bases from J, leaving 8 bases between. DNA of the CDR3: TGTGCCAGCAGCTTAGTACAGACCAATTCACCCCTCCACTTT. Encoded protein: CASSLVQTNSPLHF.

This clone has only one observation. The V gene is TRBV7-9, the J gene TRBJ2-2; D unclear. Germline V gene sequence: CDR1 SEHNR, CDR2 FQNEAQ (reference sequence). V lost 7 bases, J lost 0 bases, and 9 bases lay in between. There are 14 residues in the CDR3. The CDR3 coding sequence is TGTGCCAGCACCCCGGGTGCGAACACCGGGGAGCTGTTTTTT. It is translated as CASTPGANTGELFF.

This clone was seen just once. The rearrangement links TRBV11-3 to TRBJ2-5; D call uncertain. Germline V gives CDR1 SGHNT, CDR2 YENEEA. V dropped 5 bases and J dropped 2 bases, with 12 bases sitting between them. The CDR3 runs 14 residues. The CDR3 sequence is CASSIRRTQETQYF. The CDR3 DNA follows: TGTGCCAGCAGCATCAGGAGAACTCAAGAGACCCAGTACTTC.

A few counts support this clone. The CDR3 sequence: CAISGEGYTEAFF. CDR3 sequence (DNA): TGTGCCATCAGTGGTGAAGGGTACACTGAAGCTTTCTTT. The chain combines TRBV10-3 with TRBJ1-1; D not resolved. This CDR3 comprises 13 residues. CDR1 is ENHRY and CDR2 is SYGVKD in the germline V gene. Trimming pared 4 bases from V and 3 bases from J, leaving 9 bases between.

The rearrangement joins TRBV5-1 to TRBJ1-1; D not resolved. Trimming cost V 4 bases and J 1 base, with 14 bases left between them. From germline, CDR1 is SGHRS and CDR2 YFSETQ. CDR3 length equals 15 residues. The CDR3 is CASSRNPTGNTEAFF. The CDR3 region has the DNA TGCGCCAGCAGCCGGAACCCCACCGGGAACACTGAAGCTTTCTTT.

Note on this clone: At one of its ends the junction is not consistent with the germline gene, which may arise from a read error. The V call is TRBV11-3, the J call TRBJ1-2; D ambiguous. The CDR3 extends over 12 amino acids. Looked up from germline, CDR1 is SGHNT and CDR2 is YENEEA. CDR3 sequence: CASSPVARFFFF. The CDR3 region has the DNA TGTGCCAGCAGTCCGGTAGCGCGTTTTTTCTTCTTC. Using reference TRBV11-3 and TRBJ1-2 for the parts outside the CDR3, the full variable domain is EAGVVQSPRYKIIEKKQPVAFWCNPISGHNTLYWYLQNLGQGPELLIRYENEEAVDDSQLPKDRFSAERLKGVDSTLKIQPAELGDSAVYLCASSPVARFFFFGSGTRLTVV.

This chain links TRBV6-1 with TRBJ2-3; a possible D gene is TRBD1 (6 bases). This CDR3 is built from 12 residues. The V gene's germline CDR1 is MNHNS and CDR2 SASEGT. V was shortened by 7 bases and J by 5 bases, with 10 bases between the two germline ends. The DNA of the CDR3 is TGTGCCAGCAACCAGGGGAAAGATACGCAGTATTTT. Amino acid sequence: CASNQGKDTQYF.

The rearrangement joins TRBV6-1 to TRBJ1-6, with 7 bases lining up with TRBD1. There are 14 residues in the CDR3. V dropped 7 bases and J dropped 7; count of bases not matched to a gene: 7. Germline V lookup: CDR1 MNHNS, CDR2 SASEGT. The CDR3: CASNRQGLNSPLHF. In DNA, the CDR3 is TGTGCCAGCAATAGACAGGGATTAAATTCACCCCTCCACTTT.

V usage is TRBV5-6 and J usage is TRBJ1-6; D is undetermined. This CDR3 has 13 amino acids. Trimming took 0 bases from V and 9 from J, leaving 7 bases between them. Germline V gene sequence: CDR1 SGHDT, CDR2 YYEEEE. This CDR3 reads CASSLGGPSPLHF. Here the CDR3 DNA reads TGTGCCAGCAGCTTGGGTGGGCCTTCACCCCTCCACTTT.

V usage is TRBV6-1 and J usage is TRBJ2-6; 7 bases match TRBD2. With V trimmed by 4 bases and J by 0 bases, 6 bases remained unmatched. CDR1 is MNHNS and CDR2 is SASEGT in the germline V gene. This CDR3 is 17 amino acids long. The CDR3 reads CASSALGGFSGANVLTF. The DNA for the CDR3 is TGTGCCAGCAGTGCGTTGGGGGGGTTCTCTGGGGCCAACGTCCTGACTTTC.

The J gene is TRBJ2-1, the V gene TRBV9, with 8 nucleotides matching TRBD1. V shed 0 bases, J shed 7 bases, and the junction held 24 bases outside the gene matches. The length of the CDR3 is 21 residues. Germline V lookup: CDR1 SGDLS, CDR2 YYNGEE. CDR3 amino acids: CASSVGHGDRNTLGRWNEQFF. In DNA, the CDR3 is TGTGCCAGCAGCGTAGGGCATGGGGACAGGAACACGTTGGGACGTTGGAATGAGCAGTTCTTC.

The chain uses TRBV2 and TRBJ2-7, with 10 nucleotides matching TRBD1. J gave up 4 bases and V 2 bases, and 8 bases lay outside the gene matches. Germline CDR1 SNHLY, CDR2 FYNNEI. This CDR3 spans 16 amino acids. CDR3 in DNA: TGTGCCAGCAGTGAACGGTATGACAGGGGGCCTTACGAGCAGTACTTC. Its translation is CASSERYDRGPYEQYF. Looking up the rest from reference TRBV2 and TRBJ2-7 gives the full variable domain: EPEVTQTPSHQVTQMGQEVILRCVPISNHLYFYWYRQILGQKVEFLVSFYNNEISEKSEIFDDQFSVERPDGSNFTLKIRSTKLEDSAMYFCASSERYDRGPYEQYFGPGTRLTVT.

DNA for the CDR3: TGCGCCAGCAGCTGGGCGACAGGGGGCAGGCTGGGAGCTTTCTTT. It codes for CASSWATGGRLGAFF. V gene TRBV5-1 combines with J gene TRBJ1-1; 10 nucleotides align to TRBD1. The CDR3 runs 15 residues. CDR1 is SGHRS and CDR2 is YFSETQ in the germline V gene. J gave up 10 bases and V 3 bases, and 12 bases lay outside the gene matches.

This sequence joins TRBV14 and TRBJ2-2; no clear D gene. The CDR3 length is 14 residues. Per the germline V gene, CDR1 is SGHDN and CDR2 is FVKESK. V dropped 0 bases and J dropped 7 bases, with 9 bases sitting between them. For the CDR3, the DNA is TGTGCCAGCAGCCAAGATACCCGTAACGGGGAGCTGTTTTTT. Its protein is CASSQDTRNGELFF.

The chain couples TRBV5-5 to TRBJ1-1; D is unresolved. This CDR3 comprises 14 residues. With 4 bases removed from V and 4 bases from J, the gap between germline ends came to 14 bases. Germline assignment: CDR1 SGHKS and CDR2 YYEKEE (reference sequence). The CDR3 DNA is TGTGCCAGCAGCACGGTTGCGGGGAGCACTGAAGCTTTCTTT. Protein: CASSTVAGSTEAFF.

CDR3 bases: TGTGCCAGCAGCTCAGCGGGGGGCCCCACCGGGGAGCTGTTTTTT. Protein sequence: CASSSAGGPTGELFF. The genes are TRBV5-4 and TRBJ2-2; TRBD2 matches at 9 bases. The CDR3 totals 15 residues. Germline-derived CDR1 and CDR2 are SGHNT and YYREEE (reference sequence). J gave up 4 bases and V 3 bases, and 4 bases lay outside the gene matches.

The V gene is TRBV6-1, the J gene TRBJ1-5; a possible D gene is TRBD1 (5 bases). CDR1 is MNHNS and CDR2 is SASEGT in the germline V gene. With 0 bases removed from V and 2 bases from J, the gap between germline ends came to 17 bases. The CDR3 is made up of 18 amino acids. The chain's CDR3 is CASSEALRGVLGNQPQHF. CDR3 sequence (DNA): TGTGCCAGCAGTGAAGCGCTTCGGGGGGTATTAGGCAATCAGCCCCAGCATTTT.

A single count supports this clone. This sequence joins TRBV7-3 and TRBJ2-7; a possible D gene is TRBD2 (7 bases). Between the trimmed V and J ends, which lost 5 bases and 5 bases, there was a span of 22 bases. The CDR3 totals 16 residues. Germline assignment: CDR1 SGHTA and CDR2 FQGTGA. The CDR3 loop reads CASSQRAGALINEQYF. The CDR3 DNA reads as TGTGCCAGCAGCCAAAGGGCGGGGGCCCTCATCAACGAGCAGTACTTC.

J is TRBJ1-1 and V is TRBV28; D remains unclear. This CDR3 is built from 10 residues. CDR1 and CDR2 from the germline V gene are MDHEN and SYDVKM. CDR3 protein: CATTNTEAFF. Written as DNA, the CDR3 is TGTGCTACAACGAACACTGAAGCTTTCTTT.

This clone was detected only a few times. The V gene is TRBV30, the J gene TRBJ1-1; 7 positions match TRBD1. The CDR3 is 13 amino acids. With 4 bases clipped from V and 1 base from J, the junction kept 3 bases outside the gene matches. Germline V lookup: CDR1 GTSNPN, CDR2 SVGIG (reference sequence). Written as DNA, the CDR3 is TGTGCCTGGATGGGACAGACGAACACTGAAGCTTTCTTT. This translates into CAWMGQTNTEAFF.

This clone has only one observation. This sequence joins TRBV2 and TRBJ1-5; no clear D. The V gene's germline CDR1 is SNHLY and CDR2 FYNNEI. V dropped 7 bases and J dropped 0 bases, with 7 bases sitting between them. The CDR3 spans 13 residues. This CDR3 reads CASNLLSNQPQHF. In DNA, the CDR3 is TGTGCCAGCAACCTCCTTAGCAATCAGCCCCAGCATTTT. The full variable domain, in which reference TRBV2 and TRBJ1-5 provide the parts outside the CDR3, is EPEVTQTPSHQVTQMGQEVILRCVPISNHLYFYWYRQILGQKVEFLVSFYNNEISEKSEIFDDQFSVERPDGSNFTLKIRSTKLEDSAMYFCASNLLSNQPQHFGDGTRLSIL.

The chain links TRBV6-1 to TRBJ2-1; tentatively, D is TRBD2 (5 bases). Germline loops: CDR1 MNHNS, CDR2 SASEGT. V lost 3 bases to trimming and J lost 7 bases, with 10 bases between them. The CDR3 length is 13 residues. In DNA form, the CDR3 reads TGTGCCAGCAGTGAGGTGCCGGGGAATGAGCAGTTCTTC. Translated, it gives CASSEVPGNEQFF.

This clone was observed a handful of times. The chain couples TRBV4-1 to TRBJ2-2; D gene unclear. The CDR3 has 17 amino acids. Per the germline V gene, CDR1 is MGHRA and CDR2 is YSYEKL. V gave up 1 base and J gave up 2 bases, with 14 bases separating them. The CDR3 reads CASSQVDMGFNTGELFF. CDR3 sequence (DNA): TGCGCCAGCAGCCAAGTTGATATGGGATTCAACACCGGGGAGCTGTTTTTT.